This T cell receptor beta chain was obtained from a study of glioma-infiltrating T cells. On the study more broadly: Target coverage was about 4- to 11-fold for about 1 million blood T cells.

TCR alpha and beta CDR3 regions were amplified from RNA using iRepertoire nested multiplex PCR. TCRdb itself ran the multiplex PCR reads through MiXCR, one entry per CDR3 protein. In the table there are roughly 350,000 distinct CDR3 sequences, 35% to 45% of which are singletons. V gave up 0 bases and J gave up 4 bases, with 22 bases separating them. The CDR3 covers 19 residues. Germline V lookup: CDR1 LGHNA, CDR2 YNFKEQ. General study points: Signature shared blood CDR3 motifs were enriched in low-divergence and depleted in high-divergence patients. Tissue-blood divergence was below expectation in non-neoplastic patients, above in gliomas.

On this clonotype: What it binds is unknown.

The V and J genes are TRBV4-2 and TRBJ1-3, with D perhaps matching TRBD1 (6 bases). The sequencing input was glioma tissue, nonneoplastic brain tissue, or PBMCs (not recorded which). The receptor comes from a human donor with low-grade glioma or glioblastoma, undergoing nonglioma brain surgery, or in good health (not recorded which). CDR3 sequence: CASSQDHPPHTGPGNTIYF. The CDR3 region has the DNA TGTGCCAGCAGCCAAGATCACCCCCCCCACACAGGGCCAGGAAACACCATATATTTT.